This T cell receptor beta chain comes out of a study of blood T cell repertoires in COVID-19. Unmatched junction bases numbered 4, after V lost 4 bases and J lost 2 bases. The CDR3 consists of 14 residues. In germline, CDR1 is SNHLY, CDR2 FYNNEI. TCRdb's copy holds only in-frame clones and misses some; the assay was immunoSEQ multiplex PCR. This repertoire shows 240,000 or so clones, about 86% found once; its top ten account for about 2.9%. Comments on this clone: The sample holds other DNA sequences that translate to the same CDR3.

This TCR was recovered from a woman between 25 and 40 years old who had recovered from COVID-19. Sequencing used peripheral blood. This rearrangement joins TRBV2 to TRBJ1-2, with TRBD1 matching 7 bases. CDR3 protein: CASSGDRANYGYTF. The CDR3 nucleotides read TGTGCCAGCAGTGGAGACAGGGCAAACTATGGCTACACCTTC.